These T cell receptor beta chains were read from a single sample in a study of PD-1 blockade in classical Hodgkin lymphoma. Clones were read by immunoSEQ multiplex PCR, and TCRdb kept only the in-frame ones, dropping some. The profile shows 50,000 to 75,000 clones, over 75% of them singletons. The sequencing here drew on peripheral blood mononuclear cells (PBMCs), taken at baseline. The receptor set was obtained from a human donor with classical Hodgkin lymphoma. The CDR3 runs from the conserved cysteine through the conserved F or W. D genes are given only for firm matches. Not all rows give a size; the values are once, few, many and, for expanded clones, a class.

j_gene: TRBJ2-2
abundance: -
v_gene: TRBV30
d_gene: -
CDR3nt: TGTGCCCAGTACGGGCGGATCACCGGGGAGCTGTTTTTT
CDR3aa: CAQYGRITGELFF

j_gene: TRBJ1-5
abundance: -
v_gene: TRBV28
d_gene: TRBD1
CDR3nt: TGTGCCAGCAGGCACGTCCGTGGGACAGCAAATCAGCCCCAGCATTTT
CDR3aa: CASRHVRGTANQPQHF

j_gene: TRBJ1-1
abundance: few
v_gene: TRBV5-1
d_gene: -
CDR3nt: TGCGCCAGCAGCCGGAAACTGAACACTGAAGCTTTCTTT
CDR3aa: CASSRKLNTEAFF

j_gene: TRBJ2-4
abundance: -
v_gene: TRBV27
d_gene: -
CDR3nt: TGTGCCAGCAGTTTACCCGCACGAGCCAAAAACATTCAGTACTTC
CDR3aa: CASSLPARAKNIQYF

j_gene: TRBJ2-7
abundance: -
v_gene: TRBV5-1
d_gene: TRBD1
CDR3nt: TGCGCCAGCAGCTCCGGGGACAGGGGGCGCAGTTGGGGCGAGCAGTACTTC
CDR3aa: CASSSGDRGRSWGEQYF

j_gene: TRBJ2-3
abundance: -
v_gene: TRBV5-4
d_gene: TRBD1
CDR3nt: TGTGCCAGCAGCTTGGGGGGACAGGGGAATGTGGGAACAGATACGCAGTATTTT
CDR3aa: CASSLGGQGNVGTDTQYF

j_gene: TRBJ2-3
abundance: -
v_gene: TRBV5-4
d_gene: -
CDR3nt: TGTGCCAGCAGCTTCCCCCGGGGGTCAGATACGCAGTATTTT
CDR3aa: CASSFPRGSDTQYF

j_gene: TRBJ1-3
abundance: -
v_gene: TRBV4-1
d_gene: -
CDR3nt: TGCGCCAGCAGCCAGCCGCAAGCTGGAAACACCATATATTTT
CDR3aa: CASSQPQAGNTIYF

j_gene: TRBJ2-3
abundance: -
v_gene: TRBV27
d_gene: -
CDR3nt: TGTGCCAGCAGCGAGAGGGATACGCAGTATTTT
CDR3aa: CASSERDTQYF

j_gene: TRBJ1-1
abundance: -
v_gene: TRBV2
d_gene: -
CDR3nt: TGTGCCAGTAACCTTTTGCCCCAAGGGGCTTTCTTT
CDR3aa: CASNLLPQGAFF

j_gene: TRBJ1-2
abundance: -
v_gene: TRBV19
d_gene: -
CDR3nt: TGTGCCAGTCCGATACAGGACCCGATAGGCTACACCTTC
CDR3aa: CASPIQDPIGYTF

j_gene: TRBJ2-7
abundance: -
v_gene: TRBV11-2
d_gene: TRBD2
CDR3nt: TGTGCCAGCAGCTTAGTATTACTAGCGGAGATGTCCTACGAGCAGTACTTC
CDR3aa: CASSLVLLAEMSYEQYF

j_gene: TRBJ2-5
abundance: -
v_gene: TRBV12-5
d_gene: -
CDR3nt: TGTGCTAGTGGTTTGGTACTGACAGCCCGCCAAGAGACCCAGTACTTC
CDR3aa: CASGLVLTARQETQYF

j_gene: TRBJ2-3
abundance: -
v_gene: TRBV7-3
d_gene: -
CDR3nt: TGTGCCAGCAGCTTATTCCGGACTATTTCAGATACGCAGTATTTT
CDR3aa: CASSLFRTISDTQYF

j_gene: TRBJ2-2
abundance: -
v_gene: TRBV5-6
d_gene: TRBD1
CDR3nt: TGTGCCAGCAGCTGGGGACAGGGAATTTATACCGGGGAGCTGTTTTTT
CDR3aa: CASSWGQGIYTGELFF

j_gene: TRBJ2-1
abundance: -
v_gene: TRBV9
d_gene: -
CDR3nt: TGTGCCAGCAGCGTAGACGGGGTGTACAATGAGCAGTTCTTC
CDR3aa: CASSVDGVYNEQFF

j_gene: TRBJ2-5
abundance: -
v_gene: TRBV19
d_gene: -
CDR3nt: TGTGCCAGTAGTACAGGAAGTCAGACCCAGTACTTC
CDR3aa: CASSTGSQTQYF

j_gene: TRBJ1-6
abundance: -
v_gene: TRBV6-1
d_gene: -
CDR3nt: TGTGCCAGCAGTGAAGACAGACACAATTCACCCCTCCACTTT
CDR3aa: CASSEDRHNSPLHF

j_gene: TRBJ1-2
abundance: -
v_gene: TRBV18
d_gene: -
CDR3nt: TGTGCCAGCTCACGACAGGAGGAAGGCTACACCTTC
CDR3aa: CASSRQEEGYTF

j_gene: TRBJ2-3
abundance: -
v_gene: TRBV13
d_gene: -
CDR3nt: TGTGCCAGCATCCGGTGGGGCGGCGGGGAGACAGATACGCAGTATTTT
CDR3aa: CASIRWGGGETDTQYF